These T cell receptor beta chains were read from a single sample in a study of blood T cell repertoires in COVID-19. This table comes from immunoSEQ multiplex PCR, and its TCRdb copy is limited to in-frame clones, with some not included. Of 110,000 or so clones listed, more than 70% are singletons. Sequencing was carried out using peripheral blood. Receptors were obtained from a woman aged 70 to 79 who had recovered from COVID-19. Each CDR3 is given with its conserved first and last residue. A D gene is named only where the DNA matches it firmly. Some rows have no size entry. The others give once, few or many, or a class for an expanded clone.

V	size	D	J	length	DNA	CDR3
TRBV6-5	once	NA	TRBJ2-5	14	TGTGCCAGCAGCTATACAGGGCTGGTCGGGACCCAGTACTTC	CASSYTGLVGTQYF
TRBV19	NA	NA	TRBJ1-1	14	TGTGCCAGTAGTATAGGAGGGGGGAACACTGAAGCTTTCTTT	CASSIGGGNTEAFF
TRBV27	NA	TRBD2	TRBJ2-3	20	TGTGCCAGCAGCCAAAGAAGGTGGGGGAGAACCGGACTAGCGGCGGATACGCAGTATTTT	CASSQRRWGRTGLAADTQYF
TRBV11-1	NA	TRBD1	TRBJ1-2	14	TGTGCCAGCAGCTTCGGCAGGGGGCATTATGGCTACACCTTC	CASSFGRGHYGYTF
TRBV7-8	NA	NA	TRBJ2-5	15	TGTGCCAGCAGCTTAAGTGGGTTAGCTAAAGAGACCCAGTACTTC	CASSLSGLAKETQYF
TRBV6-6	NA	NA	TRBJ1-2	13	TGTGCCAGCAGTGTCGACGGGAACTATGGCTACACCTTC	CASSVDGNYGYTF
TRBV27	NA	NA	TRBJ2-4	13	TGTGCCAGCAGGGGGAGGGGGTGGAACATTCAGTACTTC	CASRGRGWNIQYF
TRBV30	NA	NA	TRBJ1-5	13	TGTGCCTGGAGTAAACAGCTGAATCAGCCCCAGCATTTT	CAWSKQLNQPQHF
TRBV6-2/TRBV6-3	NA	TRBD1	TRBJ1-2	17	TGTGCCAGCAGCTTACCGGGACAGGGGCGAGCTAACTATGGCTACACCTTC	CASSLPGQGRANYGYTF
TRBV15	NA	TRBD1	TRBJ2-2	15	TGTGCCACCAGCCAGACAGGGTTCGACACCGGGGAGCTGTTTTTT	CATSQTGFDTGELFF
TRBV13	NA	TRBD2	TRBJ2-5	17	TGTGCCAGCAGCTTAAGAAGACTAGCGGGGATCCAAGAGACCCAGTACTTC	CASSLRRLAGIQETQYF
TRBV15	NA	NA	TRBJ2-5	13	TGTGCCACCAGCAGAGACCGGGGAGAGACCCAGTACTTC	CATSRDRGETQYF
TRBV15	NA	TRBD1	TRBJ1-4	15	TGTGCCACCAGCGGACCCCGGGACAGGAATGAAAAACTGTTTTTT	CATSGPRDRNEKLFF
TRBV4-2	NA	TRBD1	TRBJ2-7	16	TGTGCCAGCAGCCACGTAACAGGGGGCAGCTCCTACGAGCAGTACTTC	CASSHVTGGSSYEQYF
TRBV5-6	NA	NA	TRBJ2-1	12	TGTGCCAGCAGTTTGGCAGTGAATGAGCAGTTCTTC	CASSLAVNEQFF
TRBV7-2	NA	NA	TRBJ1-1	13	TGTGCCAGCAGCCTAACGGTGAACACTGAAGCTTTCTTT	CASSLTVNTEAFF
TRBV5-1	NA	NA	TRBJ2-7	15	TGCGCCAGCAGCTTGCAGCAGGGGATTGGGTACGAGCAGTACTTC	CASSLQQGIGYEQYF
TRBV4-3	NA	NA	TRBJ2-2	15	TGCGCCAGCAGCCAAGGGGGAGTAAGGACCGGGGAGCTGTTTTTT	CASSQGGVRTGELFF
TRBV7-5	NA	NA	TRBJ2-5	17	TGTGTCAGAAGCTTAGTGGGGGGACAGGGGGCGCGGGAGACCCAGTACTTC	CVRSLVGGQGARETQYF
TRBV5-1	NA	TRBD2	TRBJ2-1	18	TGCGCCAGCAGCCCAGTAGCGGGAGGGCCCAGCTCCTACAATGAGCAGTTCTTC	CASSPVAGGPSSYNEQFF
TRBV5-4	NA	NA	TRBJ2-7	14	TGTGCCAGCAGCTTGGCCGCACAGCGGTACGAGCAGTACTTC	CASSLAAQRYEQYF
TRBV7-2	NA	TRBD2	TRBJ2-1	14	TGTGCCAGCAGCTTAGAACGACTAGCGGATGAGCAGTTCTTC	CASSLERLADEQFF
TRBV27	NA	NA	TRBJ2-5	14	TGTGCCAGCAAATTAAGCGGATATCAAGAGACCCAGTACTTC	CASKLSGYQETQYF
TRBV7-2	NA	NA	TRBJ2-3	12	TGTGCCAGCAGGCAGCAAGAGAAGGGGCTGTATTTT	CASRQQEKGLYF
TRBV19	NA	TRBD1	TRBJ2-5	11	TGTGCCAGTAGTAAGGACAGGGCTGCGTACTTC	CASSKDRAAYF
TRBV7-9	once	NA	TRBJ2-7	14	TGTGCCAGCAGCTTAGTTGGCAGGGACTTTAAGCAGTACTTC	CASSLVGRDFKQYF
TRBV6-6	NA	NA	TRBJ1-1	14	TGTGCCAGCACCACGGGGCGGGGAAGGACTGAAGCTTTCTTT	CASTTGRGRTEAFF
TRBV5-8	NA	TRBD1	TRBJ1-6	16	TGTGCCAGCAGCAGGACAGGGAACTCCTATAATTCACCCCTCCACTTT	CASSRTGNSYNSPLHF
TRBV6-2/TRBV6-3	NA	TRBD1	TRBJ1-2	14	TGTGCCAGCAGTCGGACGGACAGGGGGCGTGGCTACACCTTC	CASSRTDRGRGYTF